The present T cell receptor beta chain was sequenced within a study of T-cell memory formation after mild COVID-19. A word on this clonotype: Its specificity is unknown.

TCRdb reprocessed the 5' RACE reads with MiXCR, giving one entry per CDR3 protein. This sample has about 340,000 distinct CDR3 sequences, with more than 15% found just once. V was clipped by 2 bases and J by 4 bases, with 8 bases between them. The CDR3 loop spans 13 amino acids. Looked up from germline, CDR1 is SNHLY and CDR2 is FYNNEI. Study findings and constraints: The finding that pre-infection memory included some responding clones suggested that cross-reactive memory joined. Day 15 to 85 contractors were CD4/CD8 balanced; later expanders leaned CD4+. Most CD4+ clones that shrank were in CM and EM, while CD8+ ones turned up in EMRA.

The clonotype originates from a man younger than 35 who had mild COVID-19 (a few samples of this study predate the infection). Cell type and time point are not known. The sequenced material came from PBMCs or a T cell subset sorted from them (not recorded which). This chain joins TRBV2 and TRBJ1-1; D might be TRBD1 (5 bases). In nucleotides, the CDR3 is TGTGCCAGCAGTGAATCGGGGGTCACTGAAGCTTTCTTT. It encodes CASSESGVTEAFF.